A selection of T cell receptor beta chains follows, all from one sample in a study of PD-1 blockade in classical Hodgkin lymphoma. Generated by immunoSEQ multiplex PCR, the TCRdb table keeps only in-frame clones and is missing some. The sample carries roughly 20,000 clones, about nine tenths recorded once. The specimen was peripheral blood mononuclear cells (PBMCs), collected before the second cycle of nivolumab. These receptors came from a human donor with classical Hodgkin lymphoma. CDR3s include the opening cysteine and the closing phenylalanine or tryptophan. The D gene is left open where the match is weak. Not every row has a clone size; where given, it reads once, few, many or a size class.

j_call clone_size v_call d_call cdr3_nt cdr3_aa
TRBJ1-2 - TRBV6-5 - TGTGCCAGCAGTACCTCCGGGGCGGGATATGGCTACACCTTC CASSTSGAGYGYTF
TRBJ1-1 - TRBV4-1 - TGCGCCAGCAGCCGAGGAGGGATAACTGAAGCTTTCTTT CASSRGGITEAFF
TRBJ2-3 once TRBV11-1 TRBD2 TGTGCCAGCAGCTTATTCGGACTAGCGGGGGGCGGAAGCACAGATACGCAGTATTTT CASSLFGLAGGGSTDTQYF
TRBJ2-5 - TRBV7-8 - TGTGCCAGCAGCTTAGTACTACAGGTCAAAGAGACCCAGTACTTC CASSLVLQVKETQYF
TRBJ2-1 - TRBV6-6 TRBD2 TGTGCCAGCCGACTAGCGGACCTCTACAATGAGCAGTTCTTC CASRLADLYNEQFF
TRBJ2-1 - TRBV5-1 - TGCGCCAGCAGCTTGGAGGTCCCTCTCGGAGGGGCCAATGAGCAGTTCTTC CASSLEVPLGGANEQFF
TRBJ2-7 - TRBV7-8 - TGTGCCAGCAGCCCTGCCGAAGGGCCCTACGAGCAGTACTTC CASSPAEGPYEQYF
TRBJ2-7 - TRBV6-6 TRBD2 TGTGCCAGCAGTTACTCGACGGGGGGGCTAGACGAGCAGTACTTC CASSYSTGGLDEQYF
TRBJ2-1 - TRBV5-1 TRBD1 TGCGCCAGCAGCGGAACCGGGACAGTAGTCGATGAGCAGTTCTTC CASSGTGTVVDEQFF
TRBJ2-5 - TRBV19 - TGTGCCAGTAGTATTAACGGGGGAGAGGGTTGGGCCGAGACCCAGTACTTC CASSINGGEGWAETQYF
TRBJ2-2 - TRBV6-5 TRBD1 TGTGCCAGCAGTTACGGGACAGGGACCACCGGGGAGCTGTTTTTT CASSYGTGTTGELFF
TRBJ2-6 - TRBV19 - TGTGCCAGTAGTATACAGGGCCGCGGACTGCTTAGCTCTGGGGCCAACGTCCTGACTTTC CASSIQGRGLLSSGANVLTF
TRBJ2-5 once TRBV5-1 - TGCGCCAGCAGACTAGATCAAGAGACCCAGTACTTC CASRLDQETQYF